Each of the 31 T cell receptor beta chains below was sequenced from the same sample in a study of T cell responses to AZD1222 COVID-19 vaccine. Repertoires were generated with immunoSEQ multiplex PCR, while TCRdb's copy carries only in-frame clones and drops some. The profile shows about 140,000 clones, roughly 92% of them singletons. This specimen was peripheral blood, taken on day 0 of AZD1222 vaccination. These receptors all come from an adult in good health.

This clone showed up just once. The V gene is TRBV4-2, the J gene TRBJ1-3, with TRBD1 matching 7 bases. The CDR3 length is 15 residues. Trimming at V came to 0 bases and at J to 4 bases, leaving 3 bases not matched to a gene. The germline V gene has CDR1 LGHNA and CDR2 YNFKEQ. The CDR3 here is CASSQEQGSGNTIYF. The CDR3 DNA reads TGTGCCAGCAGCCAAGAACAGGGGTCGGGAAACACCATATATTTT.

V is TRBV11-3 and J is TRBJ2-5; D may correspond to TRBD1 or TRBD2 (6 bases each). This CDR3 has 14 amino acids. Trimming shortened V by 3 bases and J by 5 bases, and 13 bases separated the two germline ends. Germline V gives CDR1 SGHNT, CDR2 YENEEA. The CDR3 coding sequence is TGTGCCAGCAGCTTTCTGGGGGCGGGGGAGACCCAGTACTTC. Translation gives CASSFLGAGETQYF.

J is TRBJ2-1 and V is TRBV18, with TRBD1 matching over 7 bases. Trimming cost V 6 bases and J 6 bases; bases outside gene matches: 11. CDR3 length: 15 residues. Germline V gene data show CDR1 as KGHSH and CDR2 as LQKENI. The CDR3 region is CASSRRDRQANEQFF. The CDR3 DNA is TGTGCCAGCTCTCGCCGGGACAGACAAGCCAATGAGCAGTTCTTC.

V usage is TRBV5-4 and J usage is TRBJ2-5; TRBD1 is a possible D gene (5 bases). Looked up from germline, CDR1 is SGHNT and CDR2 is YYREEE (reference sequence). This CDR3 region has 15 residues. V gave up 0 bases and J gave up 2 bases, with 11 bases separating them. The CDR3 coding sequence is TGTGCCAGCAGCTTGGTGCCAGGGCAACAAGAGACCCAGTACTTC. Translated: CASSLVPGQQETQYF. Together with reference TRBV5-4 and TRBJ2-5, the CDR3 gives the full variable domain: ETGVTQSPTHLIKTRGQQVTLRCSSQSGHNTVSWYQQALGQGPQFIFQYYREEENGRGNFPPRFSGLQFPNYSSELNVNALELDDSALYLCASSLVPGQQETQYFGPGTRLLVL.

The V call is TRBV2, the J call TRBJ2-3; D call uncertain. The germline CDR1 and CDR2 sequences are SNHLY and FYNNEI. The ends were cut back, 2 bases at V and 0 bases at J, with 9 bases in the middle. This CDR3 contains 15 residues. In nucleotides, the CDR3 is TGTGCCAGCAGTGAATGGGGTGGAAGCACAGATACGCAGTATTTT. It is translated as CASSEWGGSTDTQYF.

This chain links TRBV6-1 with TRBJ2-7, with D maybe TRBD2 (5 bases). CDR1 is MNHNS and CDR2 is SASEGT in the germline V gene. The CDR3 runs to 14 residues. V lost 2 bases and J lost 0, with 8 bases in between. The CDR3: CASSESTISYEQYF. The CDR3 DNA reads as TGTGCCAGCAGTGAATCGACTATCTCCTACGAGCAGTACTTC.

This clone appeared a single time. This rearrangement joins TRBV27 to TRBJ2-7; D not resolved. The CDR3 consists of 13 residues. V was shortened by 8 bases and J by 2 bases, with 13 bases between the two germline ends. Germline lookup yields CDR1 MNHEY and CDR2 SMNVEV (reference sequence). CDR3 sequence reads: CASVKPDTYEQYF. The CDR3 DNA reads as TGTGCCAGCGTCAAACCGGATACCTACGAGCAGTACTTC.

The chain is built from TRBV7-6 and TRBJ2-2, with 7 bases that match TRBD2. CDR1 and CDR2 from the germline V gene are SGHVS and FNYEAQ. Trimming at V came to 4 bases and at J to 6 bases, leaving 14 bases not matched to a gene. This CDR3 contains 17 residues. The CDR3 sequence: CASSSTLRGVRPGELFF. CDR3 DNA: TGTGCCAGCAGCTCGACGTTACGGGGGGTCCGACCCGGGGAGCTGTTTTTT.

The chain recombines TRBV18 with TRBJ2-1, with D maybe TRBD2 (6 bases). The germline V gene has CDR1 KGHSH and CDR2 LQKENI. There are 16 residues in the CDR3. V was cut by 6 bases and J by 4 bases, with 19 bases left in between. CDR3 in amino acids: CASSPSGGYRYNEQFF. The DNA of the CDR3 is TGTGCCAGCTCCCCATCTGGGGGGTATAGATACAATGAGCAGTTCTTC. The full variable domain, in which reference TRBV18 and TRBJ2-1 provide the parts outside the CDR3, is NAGVMQNPRHLVRRRGQEARLRCSPMKGHSHVYWYRQLPEEGLKFMVYLQKENIIDESGMPKERFSAEFPKEGPSILRIQQVVRGDSAAYFCASSPSGGYRYNEQFFGPGTRLTVL.

This clone came up a few times. The V and J genes are TRBV25-1 and TRBJ2-1; D ambiguous. Trimming shortened V by 0 bases and J by 6 bases, and 9 bases separated the two germline ends. The CDR3 is 14 residues long. CDR1 and CDR2 (germline): MGHDK, SYGVNS. The CDR3 sequence is CASSEYTPVNEQFF. The CDR3 region has the DNA TGTGCCAGCAGTGAATATACTCCTGTCAATGAGCAGTTCTTC.

The sample holds one count of this clone. The chain joins TRBV18 to TRBJ2-2, with TRBD1 matching 7 bases. This CDR3 has 16 residues. The V segment lost 3 bases and the J segment 5 bases; nucleotides outside the gene matches: 9. The germline V gene has CDR1 KGHSH and CDR2 LQKENI. The DNA for the CDR3 is TGTGCCAGCTCACCTGGACAGGTTGAGAAGACCGGGGAGCTGTTTTTT. This encodes CASSPGQVEKTGELFF.

The V call is TRBV5-1, the J call TRBJ2-7; no firm D call. The CDR3 loop spans 13 amino acids. V was pared by 0 bases and J by 6 bases, with 10 bases between. Germline loops: CDR1 SGHRS, CDR2 YFSETQ. The CDR3 spells CASSLVGESEQYF. The CDR3 DNA follows: TGCGCCAGCAGCTTGGTGGGCGAGAGCGAGCAGTACTTC. Looking up the rest from reference TRBV5-1 and TRBJ2-7 gives the full variable domain: KAGVTQTPRYLIKTRGQQVTLSCSPISGHRSVSWYQQTPGQGLQFLFEYFSETQRNKGNFPGRFSGRQFSNSRSEMNVSTLELGDSALYLCASSLVGESEQYFGPGTRLTVT.

The chain carries TRBV6-6 and TRBJ1-4; D not certain. The germline CDR1 and CDR2 sequences are MNHNY and SVGAGI (reference sequence). CDR3 length: 12 residues. Trimming took off 4 bases at V and 8 bases at J, with 8 bases between the two ends. In nucleotides, the CDR3 is TGTGCCAGCAGTTGGTCCAGGGAAAAACTGTTTTTT. Protein: CASSWSREKLFF.

This clone turned up a few times. J is TRBJ1-2 and V is TRBV28; D remains unclear. The germline CDR1 and CDR2 sequences are MDHEN and SYDVKM. The CDR3 has 11 amino acids. Trimming took 8 bases from V and 3 from J, leaving 7 bases between them. The DNA of the CDR3 is TGTGCCAGCCACAGCGACTATGGCTACACCTTC. This encodes CASHSDYGYTF.

The J gene is TRBJ2-7, the V gene TRBV15, with TRBD2 identical over 9 bases. The CDR3 extends over 15 amino acids. The trim removed 0 bases at V and 7 bases at J, leaving 7 bases unmatched. Germline CDR1 LNHNV, CDR2 YYDKDF (reference sequence). The CDR3 reads CATSRDRRLAEEQYF. In DNA form, the CDR3 reads TGTGCCACCAGCAGAGATCGGCGACTAGCGGAAGAGCAGTACTTC.

The gene calls are TRBV29-1 and TRBJ2-7; 7 nucleotides align to TRBD2. CDR1 and CDR2 (germline): SQVTM, ANQGSEA. CDR3 length: 12 residues. Unmatched junction bases numbered 11, after V lost 8 bases and J lost 7 bases. The CDR3 reads CSLTGLGGEQYF. The CDR3 coding sequence is TGCAGCCTGACGGGCCTGGGGGGGGAGCAGTACTTC.

The chain carries TRBV6-2 or TRBV6-3 and TRBJ1-1; D remains unclear. CDR3 size: 12 residues. From germline, CDR1 is MNHEY and CDR2 SVGEGT. V lost 4 bases to trimming and J lost 7 bases, with 10 bases between them. This CDR3 reads CASSLSRLEAFF. CDR3 sequence (DNA): TGTGCCAGCAGTTTGTCGCGGCTTGAAGCTTTCTTT.

The J gene is TRBJ1-2, the V gene TRBV18; TRBD1 is a possible D gene (5 bases). V lost 0 bases to trimming and J lost 4 bases, with 12 bases between them. Germline V gives CDR1 KGHSH, CDR2 LQKENI. The CDR3 totals 15 residues. The DNA of the CDR3 is TGTGCCAGCTCACCACCGGGGGGTCTCGGCTATGGCTACACCTTC. Translating gives CASSPPGGLGYGYTF.

The chain uses TRBV7-2 and TRBJ2-1; D remains unclear. Per germline, CDR1 SGHTA and CDR2 FQGNSA. The CDR3 is made up of 12 amino acids. Between the trimmed V and J ends, which lost 3 bases and 8 bases, there was a span of 8 bases. CDR3 bases: TGTGCCAGCAGCTTGGCTAGGGATGAGCAGTTCTTC. It codes for CASSLARDEQFF.

This chain uses TRBV5-5 with TRBJ1-4; D gene ambiguous. Germline values: CDR1 SGHKS, CDR2 YYEKEE (reference sequence). V gave up 3 bases and J gave up 0 bases, with 6 bases separating them. CDR3 length: 14 residues. The CDR3 spells CASSSGATNEKLFF. As DNA, the CDR3 is TGTGCCAGCAGCTCCGGAGCAACTAATGAAAAACTGTTTTTT.

For the CDR3, the DNA is TGTGCCAGCAGCCAAGTCTCCTACGAGCAGTACTTC. Its protein is CASSQVSYEQYF. The rearrangement uses TRBV3-1 (or the pseudogene TRBV3-2) and TRBJ2-7; D gene uncertain. Germline V gene sequence: CDR1 LGHDT, CDR2 YNNKEL (reference sequence). This CDR3 has 12 amino acids. Trimming removed 1 base at V and 0 bases at J, with 1 base between.

The rearrangement links TRBV27 to TRBJ1-4; D not certain. The CDR3 has 14 amino acids. Trimming removed 5 bases at V and 8 bases at J, with 15 bases between. Germline V lookup: CDR1 MNHEY, CDR2 SMNVEV (reference sequence). This CDR3 is CASSRTGPGEKLFF. In DNA, the CDR3 is TGTGCCAGCAGTCGGACTGGTCCCGGAGAAAAACTGTTTTTT.

This chain uses TRBV5-6 with TRBJ2-1; D may be TRBD1 (6 bases). The CDR3 spans 16 residues. CDR1 SGHDT and CDR2 YYEEEE come from the germline V gene. The V end lost 2 bases, the J end lost 8 bases, and 20 bases lay between the germline ends. The CDR3 sequence is CASSFIRRQAGDEQFF. CDR3 nucleotides: TGTGCCAGCAGCTTTATCCGGAGACAGGCGGGCGATGAGCAGTTCTTC. Complete variable domain (other parts from reference TRBV5-6 and TRBJ2-1): DAGVTQSPTHLIKTRGQQVTLRCSPKSGHDTVSWYQQALGQGPQFIFQYYEEEERQRGNFPDRFSGHQFPNYSSELNVNALLLGDSALYLCASSFIRRQAGDEQFFGPGTRLTVL.

This chain joins TRBV29-1 and TRBJ2-2; 9 bases are a match to TRBD2. Germline assignment: CDR1 SQVTM and CDR2 ANQGSEA. J was trimmed by 7 bases and V by 6 bases; bases with no gene match: 6. CDR3 length equals 13 residues. CDR3 protein: CSVRGRVNGELFF. The CDR3 nucleotides are TGCAGCGTACGCGGGAGGGTAAACGGGGAGCTGTTTTTT.

The rearrangement links TRBV12-3 or TRBV12-4 to TRBJ2-2; D may be TRBD1 (5 bases). The CDR3 runs to 12 residues. Trimming cost V 7 bases and J 5 bases, with 8 bases left between them. CDR3 region: CASTDRTGELFF. The CDR3 DNA follows: TGTGCCAGCACCGACAGAACCGGGGAGCTGTTTTTT.

V usage is TRBV19 and J usage is TRBJ1-1, with D perhaps TRBD1 (6 bases). The CDR3 extends over 15 amino acids. Trimming removed 2 bases from V and 0 bases from J, with 10 bases in between. Germline V gene lookup returns CDR1 LNHDA and CDR2 SQIVND (reference sequence). The CDR3 loop reads CASSIIGGMNTEAFF. In nucleotides, the CDR3 is TGTGCCAGTAGTATAATTGGGGGCATGAACACTGAAGCTTTCTTT.

J is TRBJ2-7 and V is TRBV7-6, with 7 bases identical to TRBD1. The trim removed 5 bases at V and 2 bases at J, leaving 6 bases unmatched. This CDR3 region has 14 residues. Germline V gene data show CDR1 as SGHVS and CDR2 as FNYEAQ. The CDR3 nucleotides read TGTGCCAGCAGCATCAACAGGGGCACCTACGAGCAGTACTTC. Translating gives CASSINRGTYEQYF.

CDR3 DNA: TGTGCCAGCAGCCCAGGAGGGACCCCGGGAGTGTGGGCTTTCTTT. Translation gives CASSPGGTPGVWAFF. This chain links TRBV9 with TRBJ1-1, with D possibly being TRBD1 (5 bases). This CDR3 contains 15 residues. V was clipped by 4 bases and J by 11 bases, with 24 bases between them. Germline CDR1 SGDLS, CDR2 YYNGEE.

This rearrangement joins TRBV6-6 to TRBJ2-3, with D perhaps given as TRBD1 or TRBD2 (5 bases each). Germline values: CDR1 MNHNY, CDR2 SVGAGI (reference sequence). The ends were cut back, 2 bases at V and 6 bases at J, with 9 bases in the middle. CDR3 length: 13 amino acids. This CDR3 is CASSYVGVDTQYF. The CDR3 region has the DNA TGTGCCAGCAGTTACGTGGGGGTTGATACGCAGTATTTT.

The chain combines TRBV4-1 with TRBJ1-3; tentatively, D is TRBD1 (6 bases). There are 20 residues in the CDR3. The germline CDR1 and CDR2 sequences are MGHRA and YSYEKL. Trimming removed 1 base at V and 0 bases at J, with 22 bases between. CDR3 loop: CASSQVPPGAGPSSGNTIYF. CDR3 DNA: TGCGCCAGCAGCCAAGTTCCTCCGGGGGCAGGGCCATCCTCTGGAAACACCATATATTTT.

V is TRBV6-6 and J is TRBJ1-6, with 11 positions matching TRBD1. The trim removed 7 bases at V and 6 bases at J, leaving 5 bases unmatched. Germline CDR1 and CDR2: MNHNY and SVGAGI (reference sequence). The CDR3 loop spans 15 amino acids. In DNA, the CDR3 is TGTGCCAGCACCCGAGGGACAGGGGGTAATTCACCCCTCCACTTT. It specifies CASTRGTGGNSPLHF.